This is a list of T cell receptor beta chains from one sample in a study of shared clonotypes between healthy human individuals. Generated by immunoSEQ multiplex PCR, the TCRdb table keeps only in-frame clones and is missing some. The profile shows about 1 million clones, roughly 80% of them singletons. The sequenced sample consisted of memory CD4+ T cells sorted from blood. These receptors all stem from a young man in good health. The CDR3 runs from the conserved cysteine through the conserved F or W. The order of the fields is J gene, D gene, V gene, clone size, CDR3 DNA, CDR3 protein. A D gene is named only where the DNA matches it firmly. Clone size is shown for a subset of rows, as once, few, many or a class of expanded clone.

>TRBJ2-5|.|TRBV4-3|.
TGCGCCAGCAGCCAAGCTCTAAGCCAAGAGACCCAGTACTTC
CASSQALSQETQYF
>TRBJ1-3|.|TRBV19|.
TGTGCCAGTAGTATCAAGGCAGCTGGAAACACCATATATTTT
CASSIKAAGNTIYF
>TRBJ1-5|.|TRBV7-2|few
TGTGCCAGCAGCAAAGACAGTGGCAATCAGCCCCAGCATTTT
CASSKDSGNQPQHF
>TRBJ1-1|TRBD1|TRBV5-6|.
TGTGCCAGCAGCTATAGGGCGGACAGGGGGATGAACACTGAAGCTTTCTTT
CASSYRADRGMNTEAFF
>TRBJ2-7|TRBD2|TRBV5-1|few
TGCGCCAGCAGCCCGGCAGGGCTAGCGGCAGACGGGCAGTACTTC
CASSPAGLAADGQYF
>TRBJ2-1|TRBD2|TRBV18|.
TGTGCCAGCTCACCGGGACTAGAATTATTGGATGAGCAGTTCTTC
CASSPGLELLDEQFF
>TRBJ2-1|TRBD1|TRBV25-1|.
TGTGCCAGCAGTCCGGGACAGACTACCTACAATGAGCAGTTCTTC
CASSPGQTTYNEQFF
>TRBJ2-7|.|TRBV5-1|.
TGCGCCAGCAAGGAAGGGGACGAGCAGTACTTC
CASKEGDEQYF
>TRBJ2-2|TRBD2|TRBV18|.
TGTGCCAGCTCACCACCAAGAGCAAGGAGCGGGGGGAACACCGGGGAGCTGTTTTTT
CASSPPRARSGGNTGELFF
>TRBJ2-1|TRBD2|TRBV5-1|.
TGCGCCAGCAGCGGGAGCGGGGCCTACAATGAGCAGTTCTTC
CASSGSGAYNEQFF
>TRBJ2-3|.|TRBV9|.
TGTGCCAGCAGCGCCCAACTGGCAGATACGCAGTATTTT
CASSAQLADTQYF
>TRBJ2-1|.|TRBV19|.
TGTGCCAGTAGCCCGCTTCGGACCTTTCCGGGTGAGCAGTTCTTC
CASSPLRTFPGEQFF
>TRBJ2-7|.|TRBV27|.
TGTGCCAGCAGGTTTAGCGCTGCTTACTACGAGCAGTACTTC
CASRFSAAYYEQYF
>TRBJ1-1|.|TRBV6-6|.
TGTGCCAGCAGTTACTCCTCGCGGGGTGAAGCTTTCTTT
CASSYSSRGEAFF
>TRBJ2-5|.|TRBV5-6|.
TGTGCCAGCAGCCACATCGAGACCCAGTACTTC
CASSHIETQYF
>TRBJ2-3|TRBD2|TRBV19|.
TGTGCCACCGGACTAGCGGGTGCAGATACGCAGTATTTT
CATGLAGADTQYF
>TRBJ1-2|TRBD1|TRBV5-1|.
TGCGCCAGCAGCCTGCAGGGGGATGGCTACACCTTC
CASSLQGDGYTF
>TRBJ1-5|TRBD1|TRBV28|.
TGTGCCAGCAGTGATCCTGGGAGGGGGCCTCAGCCCCAGCATTTT
CASSDPGRGPQPQHF
>TRBJ2-7|TRBD2|TRBV7-2|.
TGTGCCAGCAGCTCGGGACTAGCGGGACGGGACGAGCAGTACTTC
CASSSGLAGRDEQYF
>TRBJ2-1|.|TRBV25-1|.
TGTGCCAGCAGTGTTTTCGGCGGGGTCGGAGACAATGAGCAGTTCTTC
CASSVFGGVGDNEQFF